Listed below are T cell receptor beta chains from one sample, sequenced in a study of CD8+CD57+ T cells in acquired aplastic anemia. MiXCR was run by TCRdb on the reads, yielding one entry per CDR3 protein. Altogether 150,000 to 200,000 distinct CDR3 sequences are present, roughly two thirds being singletons, with the ten largest covering 35% to 60%. The sample consisted of sorted CD4+, CD8+, or CD8+CD57+ T cells (not recorded which) from PBMCs. All receptors derive from a human donor with aplastic anemia. Each CDR3 is given without its conserved first and last residue. The order of the fields is J gene, V gene, CDR3 protein.

TRBJ2-2,TRBV9,ASNPGTSGGELF
TRBJ2-1,TRBV4-3,ASAPGTVGYNEQF
TRBJ2-3,TRBV7-2,ANTSGGGTDTQY
TRBJ1-6,TRBV10-3,AISEGQLPGDSPLH
TRBJ1-4,TRBV7-9,ASSHGRADEKLF
TRBJ2-7,TRBV19,ASSKTVSYEQY
TRBJ2-2,TRBV6-4,ASSDGTGAHGELF
TRBJ1-1,TRBV5-4,ASSFQGRANTEAF
TRBJ1-1,TRBV2,ASPSVGHPGKAF
TRBJ1-2,TRBV6-6,ASSPEEARGGYT
TRBJ1-1,TRBV2,ASKEAGGPFTEAF
TRBJ2-5,TRBV19,ASSIWGQETQY
TRBJ1-6,TRBV20-1,SASSGINSPLH
TRBJ2-2,TRBV7-6,ASSLAAGGTGELF
TRBJ2-1,TRBV2,ASSTGTEQF
TRBJ2-7,TRBV15,ATSREHVSTYEQY
TRBJ1-5,TRBV19,ASSMTGSQGPQH
TRBJ2-5,TRBV7-8,ASSSTSGETQY
TRBJ2-2,TRBV7-9,ASSIGHRDAGELF
TRBJ2-5,TRBV2,ASSESLARTQEMTQY
TRBJ2-2,TRBV10-1,ASSESVGLAGELF
TRBJ1-1,TRBV7-8,ASSIMVENTEAF
TRBJ2-7,TRBV29-1,SVPRQGSSYEQY
TRBJ2-5,TRBV4-1,ASSQDLGTGETQY
TRBJ2-3,TRBV19,ASSISGVWADTQY
TRBJ2-3,TRBV10-1,ASSQTTGGPDTQY
TRBJ1-1,TRBV7-2,ASSINRGIGTEAF
TRBJ2-7,TRBV25-1,AINDRTGSYEQY
TRBJ2-7,TRBV5-1,ASSPLDRPYEQY
TRBJ2-7,TRBV9,ASSVATGGGTYEQY
TRBJ1-2,TRBV5-6,ASRIGTGGSGYT
TRBJ2-7,TRBV7-2,ASSLEPGVGYEQY